Listed below are T cell receptor beta chains from one sample, sequenced in a study of blood T cell repertoires in COVID-19. Generated by immunoSEQ multiplex PCR, the TCRdb table keeps only in-frame clones and is missing some. The table includes 110,000 to 150,000 clones, 75% to 85% detected once. Specimen: peripheral blood. Receptors were obtained from a man in his 60s with acute or convalescent COVID-19. Each CDR3 is given with its conserved first and last residue. A D gene is named only where the DNA matches it firmly. The size of a clone is reported for some rows only, either as once, few or many, or as a class for expanded clones.

clone_size: .; v_call: TRBV15; j_call: TRBJ2-6; d_call: TRBD1; cdr3_aa: CATSRETGGRGANVLTF; cdr3_nt: TGTGCCACCAGCAGAGAGACAGGGGGAAGAGGGGCCAACGTCCTGACTTTC
clone_size: .; v_call: TRBV7-2; j_call: TRBJ2-7; d_call: TRBD2; cdr3_aa: CASSSGLAGEQYF; cdr3_nt: TGTGCCAGCAGCTCCGGACTAGCAGGCGAGCAGTACTTC
clone_size: .; v_call: TRBV15; j_call: TRBJ2-7; d_call: .; cdr3_aa: CATSREQGNEQYF; cdr3_nt: TGTGCCACCAGCAGAGAACAGGGCAACGAGCAGTACTTC
clone_size: .; v_call: TRBV4-1; j_call: TRBJ2-7; d_call: .; cdr3_aa: CASSPQVGFSYEQYF; cdr3_nt: TGCGCCAGCAGCCCGCAGGTGGGCTTCTCCTACGAGCAGTACTTC
clone_size: .; v_call: TRBV6-1; j_call: TRBJ2-1; d_call: TRBD2; cdr3_aa: CASSDLTSGRPNEQFF; cdr3_nt: TGTGCCAGCAGTGACCTCACTAGCGGGAGGCCGAATGAGCAGTTCTTC
clone_size: .; v_call: TRBV12-1; j_call: TRBJ2-7; d_call: .; cdr3_aa: CASSPLQGLYEQYF; cdr3_nt: TGTGCCAGCAGCCCGCTACAGGGTCTCTACGAGCAGTACTTC
clone_size: few; v_call: TRBV10-1; j_call: TRBJ2-3; d_call: TRBD2; cdr3_aa: CASSEYGREGSTDTQYF; cdr3_nt: TGCGCCAGCAGTGAGTACGGGCGGGAGGGCAGCACAGATACGCAGTATTTT
clone_size: .; v_call: TRBV2; j_call: TRBJ2-1; d_call: TRBD1; cdr3_aa: CASSDGQGSYNEQFF; cdr3_nt: TGTGCCAGCAGCGACGGACAGGGCTCCTACAATGAGCAGTTCTTC
clone_size: .; v_call: TRBV6-5; j_call: TRBJ2-2; d_call: TRBD2; cdr3_aa: CASSYERGNTGELFF; cdr3_nt: TGTGCCAGCAGTTACGAGCGGGGAAACACCGGGGAGCTGTTTTTT
clone_size: many; v_call: TRBV6-1; j_call: TRBJ2-7; d_call: TRBD2; cdr3_aa: CASSEDRLAGFYEQYF; cdr3_nt: TGTGCCAGCAGTGAAGACAGACTAGCGGGCTTCTACGAGCAGTACTTC
clone_size: .; v_call: TRBV2; j_call: TRBJ2-5; d_call: TRBD2; cdr3_aa: CASSYPPGAGANQETQYF; cdr3_nt: TGTGCCAGCAGCTACCCCCCTGGGGCGGGAGCGAACCAAGAGACCCAGTACTTC
clone_size: .; v_call: TRBV11-2; j_call: TRBJ2-1; d_call: .; cdr3_aa: CASSRRGLYNEQFF; cdr3_nt: TGTGCCAGCAGCAGAAGAGGGCTTTACAATGAGCAGTTCTTC
clone_size: .; v_call: TRBV11-1; j_call: TRBJ2-5; d_call: .; cdr3_aa: CASSPRLAEETQYF; cdr3_nt: TGTGCCAGCAGCCCAAGGTTAGCGGAAGAGACCCAGTACTTC
clone_size: few; v_call: TRBV12-2; j_call: TRBJ2-7; d_call: .; cdr3_aa: CASRLDDVLEPYEQYF; cdr3_nt: TGTGCAAGTCGCTTAGACGATGTACTGGAGCCATACGAGCAGTACTTC
clone_size: .; v_call: TRBV19; j_call: TRBJ1-5; d_call: .; cdr3_aa: CASSLRQSNQPQHF; cdr3_nt: TGTGCCAGTAGTCTGAGACAGAGTAATCAGCCCCAGCATTTT
clone_size: .; v_call: TRBV20-1; j_call: TRBJ2-5; d_call: TRBD2; cdr3_aa: CSASPASGDFQETQYF; cdr3_nt: TGCAGTGCTAGTCCCGCTAGCGGGGATTTCCAAGAGACCCAGTACTTC
clone_size: .; v_call: TRBV2; j_call: TRBJ2-6; d_call: .; cdr3_aa: CASSEIRVGANVLTF; cdr3_nt: TGTGCCAGCAGTGAAATCCGGGTTGGGGCCAACGTCCTGACTTTC
clone_size: few; v_call: TRBV2; j_call: TRBJ1-5; d_call: .; cdr3_aa: CASRQGSNQPQHF; cdr3_nt: TGTGCCAGCAGACAGGGTTCCAATCAGCCCCAGCATTTT
clone_size: few; v_call: TRBV28; j_call: TRBJ2-7; d_call: .; cdr3_aa: CASSRLPGEQYF; cdr3_nt: TGTGCCAGCAGCCGACTACCCGGGGAGCAGTACTTC
clone_size: .; v_call: TRBV5-6; j_call: TRBJ2-3; d_call: .; cdr3_aa: CASSLVGVSTDTQYF; cdr3_nt: TGTGCCAGCAGCTTGGTAGGGGTTAGCACAGATACGCAGTATTTT
clone_size: .; v_call: TRBV5-5; j_call: TRBJ1-4; d_call: .; cdr3_aa: CASSLTGDLSEKLFF; cdr3_nt: TGTGCCAGCAGCCTTACGGGAGACCTAAGTGAAAAACTGTTTTTT
clone_size: once; v_call: TRBV3-1/TRBV3-2; j_call: TRBJ2-1; d_call: TRBD2; cdr3_aa: CASSFSGGYNEQFF; cdr3_nt: TGTGCCAGCTCCTTCTCGGGGGGGTACAATGAGCAGTTCTTC
clone_size: .; v_call: TRBV9; j_call: TRBJ2-5; d_call: TRBD2; cdr3_aa: CASSPGTSGRETQYF; cdr3_nt: TGTGCCAGCAGCCCCGGAACTAGCGGAAGAGAGACCCAGTACTTC
clone_size: .; v_call: TRBV18; j_call: TRBJ2-2; d_call: .; cdr3_aa: CASSPALRTGELFF; cdr3_nt: TGTGCCAGCTCACCAGCGCTCCGAACCGGGGAGCTGTTTTTT
clone_size: .; v_call: TRBV3-1/TRBV3-2; j_call: TRBJ1-1; d_call: .; cdr3_aa: CASSNSPTANTEAFF; cdr3_nt: TGTGCCAGCAGCAACTCCCCGACAGCGAACACTGAAGCTTTCTTT
clone_size: few; v_call: TRBV28; j_call: TRBJ2-7; d_call: TRBD2; cdr3_aa: CASSYRGLAEAYEQYF; cdr3_nt: TGTGCCAGCAGTTACAGGGGACTAGCGGAAGCCTACGAGCAGTACTTC
clone_size: .; v_call: TRBV6-6; j_call: TRBJ2-3; d_call: TRBD2; cdr3_aa: CASSYGGTSGRDTQYF; cdr3_nt: TGTGCCAGCAGTTACGGGGGGACTAGCGGGAGGGATACGCAGTATTTT
clone_size: .; v_call: TRBV10-2; j_call: TRBJ2-2; d_call: .; cdr3_aa: CASSEQGGTGELFF; cdr3_nt: TGCGCCAGCAGTGAACAGGGTGGGACCGGGGAGCTGTTTTTT
clone_size: .; v_call: TRBV19; j_call: TRBJ1-4; d_call: .; cdr3_aa: CASSPTSVEVEKLFF; cdr3_nt: TGTGCCAGTAGTCCAACCTCCGTGGAGGTGGAAAAACTGTTTTTT
clone_size: once; v_call: TRBV7-2; j_call: TRBJ1-1; d_call: .; cdr3_aa: CASSLSRRTEAFF; cdr3_nt: TGTGCCAGCAGCTTAAGCAGGAGGACTGAAGCTTTCTTT
clone_size: .; v_call: TRBV28; j_call: TRBJ1-2; d_call: .; cdr3_aa: CASSPGGIYGYTF; cdr3_nt: TGTGCCAGCAGTCCTGGGGGGATCTATGGCTACACCTTC
clone_size: once; v_call: TRBV30; j_call: TRBJ1-5; d_call: .; cdr3_aa: CAWSFDSYQPQHF; cdr3_nt: TGTGCCTGGAGTTTCGACAGCTATCAGCCCCAGCATTTT
clone_size: few; v_call: TRBV30; j_call: TRBJ1-5; d_call: TRBD1; cdr3_aa: CAWRGQGNQPQHF; cdr3_nt: TGTGCCTGGAGAGGACAGGGCAATCAGCCCCAGCATTTT
clone_size: few; v_call: TRBV6-1; j_call: TRBJ1-5; d_call: .; cdr3_aa: CASSEEGGVQPQHF; cdr3_nt: TGTGCCAGCAGTGAAGAGGGGGGGGTTCAGCCCCAGCATTTT
clone_size: few; v_call: TRBV19; j_call: TRBJ2-2; d_call: .; cdr3_aa: CASSTGKIGLNTGELFF; cdr3_nt: TGTGCCAGTAGTACGGGGAAGATTGGCCTCAACACCGGGGAGCTGTTTTTT
clone_size: .; v_call: TRBV5-4; j_call: TRBJ2-1; d_call: TRBD2; cdr3_aa: CASSLTSGKYNEQFF; cdr3_nt: TGTGCCAGCAGCTTGACTAGCGGGAAATACAATGAGCAGTTCTTC
clone_size: .; v_call: TRBV9; j_call: TRBJ2-2; d_call: .; cdr3_aa: CASQRTTNTGELFF; cdr3_nt: TGTGCCTCCCAAAGGACAACGAACACCGGGGAGCTGTTTTTT
clone_size: .; v_call: TRBV7-9; j_call: TRBJ2-3; d_call: TRBD2; cdr3_aa: CASSRGVAGADTQYF; cdr3_nt: TGTGCCAGCAGTCGCGGGGTAGCGGGAGCGGATACGCAGTATTTT
clone_size: .; v_call: TRBV12-3/TRBV12-4; j_call: TRBJ2-5; d_call: .; cdr3_aa: CASSLGHETQYF; cdr3_nt: TGTGCCAGCAGTTTAGGGCATGAGACCCAGTACTTC
clone_size: .; v_call: TRBV29-1; j_call: TRBJ2-5; d_call: .; cdr3_aa: CSVDRGHQETQYF; cdr3_nt: TGCAGCGTTGACAGGGGCCACCAAGAGACCCAGTACTTC
clone_size: .; v_call: TRBV19; j_call: TRBJ2-1; d_call: TRBD2; cdr3_aa: CASQTSGRPSSYNEQFF; cdr3_nt: TGTGCCTCGCAGACTAGCGGGAGGCCAAGCTCCTACAATGAGCAGTTCTTC